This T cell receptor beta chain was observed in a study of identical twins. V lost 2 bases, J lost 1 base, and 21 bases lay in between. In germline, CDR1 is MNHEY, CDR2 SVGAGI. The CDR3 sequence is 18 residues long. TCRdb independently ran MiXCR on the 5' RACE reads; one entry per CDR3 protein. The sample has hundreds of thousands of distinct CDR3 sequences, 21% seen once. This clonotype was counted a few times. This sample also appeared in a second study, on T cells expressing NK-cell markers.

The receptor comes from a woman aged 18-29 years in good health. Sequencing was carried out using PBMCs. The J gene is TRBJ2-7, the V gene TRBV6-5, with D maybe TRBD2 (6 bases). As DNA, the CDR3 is TGTGCCAGCAGTTACCGTAACTATTTAGCGGCCCCTTCCTACGAGCAGTACTTC. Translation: CASSYRNYLAAPSYEQYF.